This TCR beta chain is from a study of blood T cells in healthy people across ages. Germline loops: CDR1 SGHVS, CDR2 FNYEAQ. The CDR3 is 15 residues long. Through a sample-barcoded 5' primer and a J-beta primer mix, a second PCR was run for about 6 to 11 cycles. MiXCR, run by TCRdb on the 5' RACE reads, gives a single entry per CDR3 protein. Of over 1,500,000 distinct CDR3 sequences listed, 30% to 40% are singletons. The sample consisted of blood. The TCR originated in a human donor in good health. The V and J genes are TRBV7-6 and TRBJ2-1; 12 bases are a match to TRBD2. The end of the DNA fits TRBJ2-7 better, so the J call may be wrong. CDR3 in DNA: TGTGCCAGCACCCCTAGCGGGGGGGTCTACAATGAGCAGTACTTC. Translation: CASTPSGGVYNEQYF.